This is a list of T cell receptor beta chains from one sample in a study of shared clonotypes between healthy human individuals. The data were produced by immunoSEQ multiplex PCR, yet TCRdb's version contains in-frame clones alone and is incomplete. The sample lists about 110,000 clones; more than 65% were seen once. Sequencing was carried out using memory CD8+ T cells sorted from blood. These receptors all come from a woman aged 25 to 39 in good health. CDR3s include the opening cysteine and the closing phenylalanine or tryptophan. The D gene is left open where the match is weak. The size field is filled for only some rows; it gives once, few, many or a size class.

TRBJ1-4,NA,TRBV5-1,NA,CASATGTTDEKLFF,TGCGCCAGCGCGACGGGGACAACGGATGAAAAACTGTTTTTT
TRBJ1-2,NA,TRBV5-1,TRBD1,CASSPGGSAEGAHGYTF,TGCGCCAGCAGCCCTGGGGGGTCGGCCGAGGGGGCGCATGGCTACACCTTC
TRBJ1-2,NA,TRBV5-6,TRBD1,CASSLRTGRTGYTF,TGTGCCAGCAGCTTGAGGACAGGGCGGACTGGCTACACCTTC
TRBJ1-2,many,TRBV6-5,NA,CASSSQGGGYGYTF,TGTGCCAGCAGTTCTCAAGGGGGTGGCTATGGCTACACCTTC
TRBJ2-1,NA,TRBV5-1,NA,CASSLGAGSRNEQFF,TGCGCCAGCAGCTTGGGGGCAGGGAGTCGGAATGAGCAGTTCTTC
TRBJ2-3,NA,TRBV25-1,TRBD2,CASSGLAGGDTQYF,TGTGCCAGCAGTGGACTAGCGGGAGGAGATACGCAGTATTTT
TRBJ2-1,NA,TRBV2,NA,CASSEPRTEVITYNEQFF,TGTGCCAGCAGTGAGCCGAGGACAGAAGTAATTACTTACAATGAGCAGTTCTTC
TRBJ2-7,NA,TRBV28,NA,CASSFTLSRKGTYEQYF,TGTGCCAGCAGTTTTACTCTGAGCAGGAAAGGAACCTACGAGCAGTACTTC
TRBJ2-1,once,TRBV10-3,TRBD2,CAISVGAGDYNEQFF,TGTGCCATCAGTGTTGGAGCGGGGGACTACAATGAGCAGTTCTTC
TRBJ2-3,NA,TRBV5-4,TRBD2,CASSLGTSGRADTQYF,TGTGCCAGCAGCTTGGGGACTAGCGGGAGAGCAGATACGCAGTATTTT
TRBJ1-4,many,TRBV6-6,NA,CASRGWRLFF,TGTGCCAGCAGAGGTTGGCGCCTGTTTTTT
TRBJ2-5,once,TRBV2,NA,CARRTGTSQETQYF,TGTGCCAGACGAACAGGAACCTCCCAAGAGACCCAGTACTTC
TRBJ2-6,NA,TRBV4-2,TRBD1,CASSFWTGAYSGANVLTF,TGTGCCAGCAGCTTTTGGACAGGGGCGTACTCTGGGGCCAACGTCCTGACTTTC
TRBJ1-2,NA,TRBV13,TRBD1,CASSLGGQGNYGYTF,TGTGCCAGCAGCTTAGGAGGACAGGGGAACTATGGCTACACCTTC
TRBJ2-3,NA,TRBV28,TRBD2,CASSPLGGGRTDTQYF,TGTGCCAGCAGCCCTCTTGGCGGGGGGCGCACAGATACGCAGTATTTT
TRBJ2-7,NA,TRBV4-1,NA,CASSQVGWLAKYEQYF,TGCGCCAGCAGCCAAGTAGGTTGGCTAGCCAAATACGAGCAGTACTTC